This T cell receptor (beta chain) was observed in a study of cytomegalovirus exposure and HLA in healthy donors. Whole-study findings and limits: High sensitivity and specificity were reportedly achieved when the classifier diagnosed cytomegalovirus status.

A note on this clone: Its antigen is currently unknown.

Despite likely unrecorded immune exposures, the donors were nominally healthy at the time of sampling. This CDR3 comprises 15 residues. With V trimmed by 1 base and J by 2 bases, 4 bases remained unmatched. Germline V gene sequence: CDR1 SGHTA, CDR2 FQGNSA. PCR used 60 Vbeta primers and 13 Jbeta primers. Using immunoSEQ multiplex PCR, the repertoire was profiled, and TCRdb retains in-frame clones only, with some absent. The sample has around 210,000 clones; 78% are singletons. The chain links TRBV7-2 to TRBJ2-5; 7 nucleotides align to TRBD1. This TCR came from a boy aged 5 to 17 in good health and CMV-seronegative. Sequencing input: PBMCs. This CDR3 is CASSLGSRGQETQYF. CDR3 nucleotide sequence: TGTGCCAGCAGCTTAGGGTCCAGGGGGCAAGAGACCCAGTACTTC. Supplemented by reference TRBV7-2 and TRBJ2-5, the full variable domain reads GAGVSQSPSNKVTEKGKDVELRCDPISGHTALYWYRQSLGQGLEFLIYFQGNSAPDKSGLPSDRFSAERTGGSVSTLTIQRTQQEDSAVYLCASSLGSRGQETQYFGPGTRLLVL.